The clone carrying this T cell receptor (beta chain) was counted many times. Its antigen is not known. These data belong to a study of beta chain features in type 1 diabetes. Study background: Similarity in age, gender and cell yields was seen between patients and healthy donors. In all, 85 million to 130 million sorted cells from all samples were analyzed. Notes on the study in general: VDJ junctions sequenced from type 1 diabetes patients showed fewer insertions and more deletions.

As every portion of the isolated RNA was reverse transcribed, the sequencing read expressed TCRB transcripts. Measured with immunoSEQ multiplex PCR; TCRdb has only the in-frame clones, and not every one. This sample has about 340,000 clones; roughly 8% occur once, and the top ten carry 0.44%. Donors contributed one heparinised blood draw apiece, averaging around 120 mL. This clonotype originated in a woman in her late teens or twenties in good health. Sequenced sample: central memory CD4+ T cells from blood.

CDR3 bases: TGTGCCAGCAGGCCCACAGGGGGCAGGCTGTTTTTT. Translated: CASRPTGGRLFF. This chain connects TRBV7-9 to TRBJ1-4, with 9 bases fitting TRBD1. CDR3 length: 12 residues. Germline V gives CDR1 SEHNR, CDR2 FQNEAQ (reference sequence). The V gene end was trimmed by 6 bases and the J gene end by 14 bases; junction bases not matched to a gene: 7.